The clone carrying this T cell receptor beta chain was counted only a few times. This sample is drawn from a study of patients and donors after allogeneic stem cell transplantation. The CDR3 covers 14 residues. Trimming took 2 bases from V and 0 from J, leaving 8 bases between them. In germline, CDR1 is SGHRS, CDR2 YFSETQ. TCRdb used MiXCR to reprocess the RT-PCR reads, holding one entry per CDR3 protein. The repertoire holds roughly 880,000 distinct CDR3 sequences, with roughly 18% as singletons. This rearrangement joins TRBV5-1 to TRBJ1-1; D gene ambiguous. This TCR was sampled from a human donor who was either an allogeneic HSCT recipient or a stem cell or donor lymphocyte infusion donor (not recorded which). It is not recorded whose cells these are; they may come from a transplant donor. The material sequenced was blood, either unsorted or a sorted T cell fraction (not recorded which). CDR3 region: CASSFGLMNTEAFF. CDR3 nucleotides: TGCGCCAGCAGCTTCGGTCTCATGAACACTGAAGCTTTCTTT.